This entry features one T cell receptor beta chain sequence. These data belong to a study of T cell responses to AZD1222 COVID-19 vaccine. In germline, CDR1 is KGHDR, CDR2 SFDVKD. CDR3 size: 16 residues. Trimming cost V 4 bases and J 5 bases; bases outside gene matches: 9. Clones were sequenced by immunoSEQ multiplex PCR, and TCRdb holds only the in-frame ones, with some missing. Here the sample spans about 200,000 clones, about 90% being singletons. Sequencing was performed on peripheral blood, taken on day 0 of AZD1222 vaccination. The chain recombines TRBV24-1 with TRBJ2-2, with TRBD1 matching over 7 bases. This clonotype was sampled from an adult in good health. CDR3 DNA sequence: TGTGCCACCAGTGACAATTACAGGGGTGGTACCGGGGAGCTGTTTTTT. This sequence encodes CATSDNYRGGTGELFF.